This T cell receptor beta chain was obtained from a study of OX40 agonist ivuxolimab in advanced cancers. Overall study context: An anti-OX40 (CD134) antibody with agonistic activity, ivuxolimab, was administered to patients.

Notes on the study in general: Both CD4+ and CD8+ T cell populations in blood had undergone clonal expansion by week 6 at 0.1 to 3.0 mg/kg. Expanded peripheral T cells had an undetermined antigen specificity.

With regard to this clone: Its antigen is currently unknown.

The method was immunoSEQ multiplex PCR; TCRdb's version includes in-frame clones alone and lacks a portion of them. The repertoire consists of some 40,000 clones, with roughly 80% occurring once and the leading ten covering roughly 19%. Patients with autoimmune history or systemic immunosuppression were excluded. V shed 0 bases, J shed 8 bases, and the junction held 8 bases outside the gene matches. CDR1 is MNHEY, CDR2 SVGAGI, per germline. The CDR3 loop spans 16 amino acids. This receptor was obtained from an adult with an advanced solid tumor such as melanoma, head and neck, liver or kidney cancer. Sequencing was performed on CD4+ or CD8+ T cells sorted from blood, taken in a trial of the OX40 agonist ivuxolimab. V is TRBV6-5 and J is TRBJ2-2, with TRBD2 identical over 8 bases. The CDR3 protein is CASSYSKGQRGGELFF. CDR3 DNA sequence: TGTGCCAGCAGTTACTCCAAGGGCCAGCGGGGGGGGGAGCTGTTTTTT.